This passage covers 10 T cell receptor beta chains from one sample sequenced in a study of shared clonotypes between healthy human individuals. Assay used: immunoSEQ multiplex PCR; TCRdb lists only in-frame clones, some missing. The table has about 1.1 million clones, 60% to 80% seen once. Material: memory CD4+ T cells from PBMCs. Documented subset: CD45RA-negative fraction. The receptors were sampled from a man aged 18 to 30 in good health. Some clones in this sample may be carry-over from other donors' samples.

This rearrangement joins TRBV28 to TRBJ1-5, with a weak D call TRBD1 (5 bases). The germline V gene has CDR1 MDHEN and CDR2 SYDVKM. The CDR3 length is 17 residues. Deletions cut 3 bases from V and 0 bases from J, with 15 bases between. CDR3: CASSFGGAVYSNQPQHF. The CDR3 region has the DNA TGTGCCAGCAGTTTCGGTGGGGCAGTTTATAGCAATCAGCCCCAGCATTTT.

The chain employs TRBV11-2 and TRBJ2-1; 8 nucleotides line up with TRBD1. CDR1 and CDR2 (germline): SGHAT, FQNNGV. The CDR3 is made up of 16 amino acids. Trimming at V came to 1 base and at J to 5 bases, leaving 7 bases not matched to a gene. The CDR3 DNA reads TGTGCCAGCAGCTTAGGTGCGTGGGACAGGAACAATGAGCAGTTCTTC. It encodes CASSLGAWDRNNEQFF.

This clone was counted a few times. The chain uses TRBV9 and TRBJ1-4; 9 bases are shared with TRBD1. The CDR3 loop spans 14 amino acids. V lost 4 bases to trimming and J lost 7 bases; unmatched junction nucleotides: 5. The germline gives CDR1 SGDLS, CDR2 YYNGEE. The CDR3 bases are TGTGCCAGCAGCCCTAGGACAGGGGTTGAAAAACTGTTTTTT. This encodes CASSPRTGVEKLFF.

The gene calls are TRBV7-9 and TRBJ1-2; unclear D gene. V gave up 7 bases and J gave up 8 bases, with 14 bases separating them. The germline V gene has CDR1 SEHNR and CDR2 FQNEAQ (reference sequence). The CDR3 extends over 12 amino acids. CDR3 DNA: TGTGCCAGCAATCAACCTGCGCTAGGCTACACCTTC. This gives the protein CASNQPALGYTF.

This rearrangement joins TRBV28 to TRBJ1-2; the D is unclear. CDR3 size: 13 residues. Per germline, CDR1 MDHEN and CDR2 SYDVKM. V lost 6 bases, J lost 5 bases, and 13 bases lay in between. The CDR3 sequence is CASSPDTAYGYTF. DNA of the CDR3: TGTGCCAGCAGCCCCGATACAGCGTATGGCTACACCTTC.

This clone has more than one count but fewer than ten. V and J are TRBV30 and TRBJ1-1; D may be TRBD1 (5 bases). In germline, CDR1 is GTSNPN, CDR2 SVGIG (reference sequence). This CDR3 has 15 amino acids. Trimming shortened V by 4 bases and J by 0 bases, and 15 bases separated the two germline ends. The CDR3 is CAWTTGGPVNTEAFF. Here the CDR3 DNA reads TGTGCCTGGACCACAGGCGGACCAGTGAACACTGAAGCTTTCTTT.

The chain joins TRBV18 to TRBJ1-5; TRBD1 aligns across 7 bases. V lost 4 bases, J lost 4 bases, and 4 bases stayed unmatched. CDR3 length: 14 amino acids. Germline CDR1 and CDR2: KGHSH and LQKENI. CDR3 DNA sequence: TGTGCCAGCTCACTGGGGACAGAAAATCAGCCCCAGCATTTT. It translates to CASSLGTENQPQHF.

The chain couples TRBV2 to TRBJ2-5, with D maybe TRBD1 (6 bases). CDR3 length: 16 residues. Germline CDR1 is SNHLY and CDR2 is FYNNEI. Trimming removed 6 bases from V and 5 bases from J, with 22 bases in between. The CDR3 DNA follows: TGTGCCAGCAGGATGCCCGGGGACATATTGGTGGAGACCCAGTACTTC. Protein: CASRMPGDILVETQYF. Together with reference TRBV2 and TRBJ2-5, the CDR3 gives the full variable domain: EPEVTQTPSHQVTQMGQEVILRCVPISNHLYFYWYRQILGQKVEFLVSFYNNEISEKSEIFDDQFSVERPDGSNFTLKIRSTKLEDSAMYFCASRMPGDILVETQYFGPGTRLLVL.

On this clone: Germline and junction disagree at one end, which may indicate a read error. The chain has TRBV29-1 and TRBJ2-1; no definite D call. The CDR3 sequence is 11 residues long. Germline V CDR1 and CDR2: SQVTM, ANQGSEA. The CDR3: CSVVHPPEPFF. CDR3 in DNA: TGCAGCGTTGTTCACCCGCCCGAGCCGTTCTTC.

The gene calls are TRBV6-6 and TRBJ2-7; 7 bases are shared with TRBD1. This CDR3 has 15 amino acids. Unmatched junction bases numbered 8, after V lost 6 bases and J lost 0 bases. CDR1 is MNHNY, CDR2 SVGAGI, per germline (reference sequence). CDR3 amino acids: CASSLQGVHSYEQYF. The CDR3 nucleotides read TGTGCCAGCAGCCTCCAGGGGGTCCACTCCTACGAGCAGTACTTC.